A single sample is the source of the 12 T cell receptor beta chains below, sequenced in a study of blood T cell repertoires in COVID-19. Some clones are missing from TCRdb's copy, which holds only in-frame ones; the method was immunoSEQ multiplex PCR. The profile shows 150,000 to 200,000 clones, 70% to 90% of them singletons. Sequenced: peripheral blood. The receptor source for this set is a man aged 40-55 years with acute or convalescent COVID-19.

This clone was detected only once. The chain is built from TRBV29-1 and TRBJ2-7, with D uncertain. Germline CDR1 SQVTM, CDR2 ANQGSEA. V was trimmed by 6 bases and J by 2 bases, leaving 11 bases between them. The CDR3 consists of 12 residues. The CDR3 is CSVDTATYEQYF. Here the CDR3 DNA reads TGCAGCGTAGACACCGCTACCTACGAGCAGTACTTC.

The V gene is TRBV6-5, the J gene TRBJ1-1; D unresolved. From germline, CDR1 is MNHEY and CDR2 SVGAGI. Trimming took 8 bases from V and 3 from J, leaving 13 bases between them. This CDR3 spans 13 amino acids. The CDR3 sequence is CASCPDTHTEAFF. CDR3 in DNA: TGTGCCAGCTGTCCAGACACTCACACTGAAGCTTTCTTT.

The rearrangement uses TRBV6-2 or TRBV6-3 and TRBJ1-3; D gene unclear. This CDR3 region has 14 residues. Germline values: CDR1 MNHEY, CDR2 SVGEGT. V lost 2 bases and J lost 1, with 6 bases in between. The CDR3: CASSYRRSGNTIYF. For the CDR3, the DNA is TGTGCCAGCAGTTACCGGAGGTCTGGAAACACCATATATTTT.

The chain has TRBV3-1 (or the pseudogene TRBV3-2) and TRBJ2-5; D gene unclear. The V end was cut by 1 base, the J end by 5 bases, with 8 bases between. The germline CDR1 and CDR2 sequences are LGHDT and YNNKEL (reference sequence). The CDR3 contains 13 residues. CDR3 DNA sequence: TGTGCCAGCAGCCAAGGCTGGCGGGAGACCCAGTACTTC. It encodes CASSQGWRETQYF.

The genes are TRBV30 and TRBJ1-1; TRBD1 is a possible D gene (5 bases). Germline CDR1 and CDR2: GTSNPN and SVGIG (reference sequence). V lost 5 bases and J 4 bases, leaving 17 bases between the germline ends. The CDR3 spans 14 residues. This CDR3 reads CAWGAGGLSTEAFF. In DNA, the CDR3 is TGTGCCTGGGGGGCGGGAGGCTTGAGCACTGAAGCTTTCTTT.

In nucleotides, the CDR3 is TGTGCCAGCAGTGGAGGCGGGGGGCCCGCCTACGAGCAGTACTTC. This sequence encodes CASSGGGGPAYEQYF. V and J are TRBV2 and TRBJ2-7; TRBD2 agrees at 8 bases. Trimming at V came to 4 bases and at J to 2 bases, leaving 7 bases not matched to a gene. The CDR3 consists of 15 residues. Germline assignment: CDR1 SNHLY and CDR2 FYNNEI.

This sequence joins TRBV28 and TRBJ2-1; 10 bases are shared with TRBD2. Trimming removed 6 bases from V and 7 bases from J; junction bases left unmatched: 6. This CDR3 spans 14 amino acids. From germline, CDR1 is MDHEN and CDR2 SYDVKM. The CDR3 DNA sequence: TGTGCCAGCAGGGGAGCGGGGGGGCCGAATGAGCAGTTCTTC. It codes for CASRGAGGPNEQFF.

The V call is TRBV18, the J call TRBJ2-7, with TRBD2 as a possible D gene (5 bases). This CDR3 region has 14 residues. V was trimmed by 3 bases and J by 7 bases, leaving 16 bases between them. Germline CDR1 KGHSH, CDR2 LQKENI. CDR3 sequence reads: CASSPQTGTGEQYF. The CDR3, as DNA: TGTGCCAGCTCACCGCAGACGGGTACGGGAGAGCAGTACTTC.

V gene TRBV6-2 or TRBV6-3 combines with J gene TRBJ1-5; possible D gene TRBD1, 5 bases. The CDR3 runs 14 residues. Trimming shortened V by 3 bases and J by 7 bases, and 13 bases separated the two germline ends. Germline V gene sequence: CDR1 MNHEY, CDR2 SVGEGT. DNA for the CDR3: TGTGCCAGCAGTTATGAGGCAGGGTTGCAGCCCCAGCATTTT. Residues: CASSYEAGLQPQHF.

This chain joins TRBV9 and TRBJ1-1; D unresolved. CDR1 is SGDLS, CDR2 YYNGEE, per germline. The germline V and J ends were trimmed by 0 bases and 1 base, with 7 bases remaining between them. The CDR3 totals 14 residues. Here the CDR3 reads CASSVGAWNTEAFF. In DNA form, the CDR3 reads TGTGCCAGCAGCGTAGGAGCTTGGAACACTGAAGCTTTCTTT. The entire variable domain, with the rest obtained from reference TRBV9 and TRBJ1-1, is as follows: DSGVTQTPKHLITATGQRVTLRCSPRSGDLSVYWYQQSLDQGLQFLIQYYNGEERAKGNILERFSAQQFPDLHSELNLSSLELGDSALYFCASSVGAWNTEAFFGQGTRLTVV.

The CDR3 DNA reads as TGCAGCGTTGCCGACAGGGGAGGGGAGACCCAGTACTTC. It specifies CSVADRGGETQYF. The chain employs TRBV29-1 and TRBJ2-5, with D perhaps TRBD1 (8 bases). The germline V and J ends were trimmed by 4 bases and 5 bases, with 14 bases remaining between them. CDR1 is SQVTM, CDR2 ANQGSEA, per germline. This CDR3 contains 13 residues.

V is TRBV7-9 and J is TRBJ1-5; 7 bases line up with TRBD1. This CDR3 is built from 14 residues. V shed 5 bases and J 3 bases; nucleotides not matched to a gene: 4. The V gene's germline CDR1 is SEHNR and CDR2 FQNEAQ (reference sequence). DNA of the CDR3: TGTGCCAGCAGCGAGGGACAGTTCAATCAGCCCCAGCATTTT. Residues: CASSEGQFNQPQHF.